The rows below give T cell receptor beta chains drawn from one sample of a study of blood T cell repertoires in COVID-19. Using immunoSEQ multiplex PCR, the repertoire was profiled, and TCRdb retains in-frame clones only, with some absent. The sample contains some 320,000 clones, around 90% of which appear only once. The sequenced sample consisted of PBMCs or T cells enriched from blood (not recorded which). All receptors derive from a man aged 55 to 70 who had recovered from COVID-19. CDR3s include the opening cysteine and the closing phenylalanine or tryptophan. The order of the fields is V gene, D gene, J gene, clone size, CDR3 length, CDR3 protein, CDR3 DNA. The D gene is left open where the match is weak. Only some rows state a clone size, as once, few, many or a class for expanded clones.

>TRBV11-2|-|TRBJ1-3|-|12
CASSSNGNTIYF
TGTGCCAGCAGCTCTAATGGAAACACCATATATTTT
>TRBV6-2/TRBV6-3|-|TRBJ2-5|-|16
CASSSPIRNVRETQYF
TGTGCCAGCAGTTCACCCATCAGGAACGTTCGGGAGACCCAGTACTTC
>TRBV7-9|-|TRBJ2-3|-|13
CASSSPSTDTQYF
TGTGCCAGCAGCTCCCCTAGCACAGATACGCAGTATTTT
>TRBV7-9|TRBD1|TRBJ2-3|once|17
CASSGRGQGALGGTQYF
TGTGCCAGCAGCGGCCGAGGGCAGGGGGCCCTCGGGGGTACGCAGTATTTT
>TRBV7-9|-|TRBJ1-4|-|14
CASSPSVVNEKLFF
TGTGCCAGCAGCCCGTCGGTCGTTAATGAAAAACTGTTTTTT
>TRBV12-3/TRBV12-4|-|TRBJ2-7|-|12
CASSPTVYEQYF
TGTGCCAGCAGCCCTACCGTGTACGAGCAGTACTTC
>TRBV7-2|-|TRBJ2-3|-|18
CASSLVGGPAGSADTQYF
TGTGCCAGCAGCTTAGTCGGGGGGCCTGCCGGGTCCGCAGATACGCAGTATTTT
>TRBV6-5|-|TRBJ2-5|-|10
CASKEATQYF
TGTGCCAGCAAAGAGGCGACCCAGTACTTC
>TRBV3-1/TRBV3-2|-|TRBJ1-3|-|17
CASSQDWSEHSGNTIYF
TGTGCCAGCAGCCAAGATTGGTCAGAACACTCTGGAAACACCATATATTTT
>TRBV2|TRBD1|TRBJ1-6|-|15
CAILKPGQGNSPLHF
TGTGCCATCCTCAAGCCGGGACAGGGTAATTCACCCCTCCACTTT
>TRBV5-6|TRBD2|TRBJ2-5|once|15
CASSSLAGGQETQYF
TGTGCCAGCAGCTCATTAGCGGGGGGACAAGAGACCCAGTACTTC
>TRBV2|TRBD1|TRBJ1-1|-|13
CASMGQGNTEAFF
TGTGCCAGCATGGGACAGGGGAACACTGAAGCTTTCTTT
>TRBV3-1/TRBV3-2|-|TRBJ1-1|once|15
CASSQARVVGTEAFF
TGTGCCAGCAGCCAAGCGAGGGTGGTAGGGACTGAAGCTTTCTTT
>TRBV7-7|-|TRBJ2-7|-|13
CASSLNPSDEQYF
TGTGCTAGCAGCTTAAACCCGAGCGACGAGCAGTACTTC
>TRBV6-1|-|TRBJ2-5|-|15
CASSELGRARETQYF
TGTGCCAGCAGTGAATTGGGCAGGGCGCGAGAGACCCAGTACTTC
>TRBV7-2|-|TRBJ1-6|-|15
CASSAIGDWVSPLHF
TGTGCCAGCAGCGCGATAGGGGATTGGGTTTCACCCCTCCACTTT
>TRBV11-2|-|TRBJ1-1|-|14
CASSSRGSNTEAFF
TGTGCCAGCAGCTCCCGTGGCAGTAACACTGAAGCTTTCTTT
>TRBV15|-|TRBJ2-7|-|15
CATSRETATPCEQYF
TGTGCCACCAGCAGAGAGACAGCAACCCCCTGCGAGCAGTACTTC
>TRBV5-4|-|TRBJ1-4|-|13
CASSSSEAEREFF
TGTGCCAGCAGCTCCTCCGAGGCAGAGCGAGAGTTTTTT
>TRBV9|TRBD1|TRBJ1-1|-|14
CASSRQGVVAEAFF
TGTGCCAGCAGCAGACAGGGGGTTGTCGCTGAAGCTTTCTTT
>TRBV23-1|-|TRBJ1-1|-|16
CASSQLPTDRPTEAFF
TGCGCCAGCAGTCAATTACCGACAGACAGGCCCACTGAAGCTTTCTTT
>TRBV9|-|TRBJ1-2|once|13
CASSPGGNYGYTF
TGTGCCAGCAGTCCCGGGGGGAACTATGGCTACACCTTC
>TRBV6-5|-|TRBJ2-6|-|14
CASRRASGANVLTF
TGTGCCAGCAGACGAGCCTCTGGGGCCAACGTCCTGACTTTC
>TRBV6-2/TRBV6-3|TRBD1|TRBJ1-2|once|14
CASSRGQGAYGYTF
TGTGCCAGCAGTCGCGGGCAGGGGGCCTATGGCTACACCTTC
>TRBV14|TRBD1|TRBJ1-2|-|15
CASSQEDRGPSGYTF
TGTGCCAGCAGCCAGGAGGACAGGGGACCCTCTGGCTACACCTTC
>TRBV5-5|-|TRBJ2-1|-|15
CASSLGQGFGNEQFF
TGTGCCAGCAGCTTGGGGCAGGGGTTTGGCAATGAGCAGTTCTTC
>TRBV6-5|-|TRBJ2-7|-|11
CASGQPYEQYF
TGTGCCAGCGGCCAACCCTACGAGCAGTACTTC
>TRBV7-9|TRBD1|TRBJ2-1|-|15
CASRSGTGGKNEQFF
TGTGCCAGCAGATCGGGGACAGGGGGTAAGAATGAGCAGTTCTTC
>TRBV11-3|TRBD1|TRBJ2-1|-|15
CASSSKGARGNEQFF
TGTGCCAGCAGCTCGAAGGGGGCACGCGGGAATGAGCAGTTCTTC
>TRBV6-1|-|TRBJ1-6|once|17
CASSEFRDRAYNSPLHF
TGTGCCAGCAGTGAATTCAGAGACAGAGCCTATAATTCACCCCTCCACTTT
>TRBV15|-|TRBJ1-6|-|14
CATSREAADSPLHF
TGTGCCACCAGCAGAGAGGCGGCGGATTCACCCCTCCACTTT
>TRBV7-9|-|TRBJ1-1|-|13
CASSPEGGTEAFF
TGTGCCAGCAGCCCGGAGGGAGGCACTGAAGCTTTCTTT
>TRBV5-1|-|TRBJ2-7|-|18
CASSLDQGAGVPTYEQYF
TGCGCCAGCAGCTTAGATCAGGGGGCGGGAGTCCCCACCTACGAGCAGTACTTC
>TRBV24-1|TRBD2|TRBJ2-2|-|15
CACGLAGLNTGELFF
TGTGCTTGTGGGCTAGCGGGGCTCAACACCGGGGAGCTGTTTTTT
>TRBV10-3|TRBD1|TRBJ1-2|-|20
CAISESNLAPGQGTYYGYTF
TGTGCCATCAGTGAGTCGAATTTGGCCCCAGGACAGGGAACCTACTATGGCTACACCTTC
>TRBV9|TRBD1|TRBJ2-7|-|14
CASSVGQGVHEQYF
TGTGCCAGCAGCGTAGGACAGGGGGTCCACGAGCAGTACTTC
>TRBV3-1/TRBV3-2|TRBD1|TRBJ2-5|once|15
CASSPRTGWGETQYF
TGTGCCAGCAGCCCCCGGACAGGGTGGGGAGAGACCCAGTACTTC
>TRBV4-2|-|TRBJ1-4|-|13
CASSQDIAEKLFF
TGTGCCAGCAGCCAAGATATAGCTGAAAAACTGTTTTTT
>TRBV19|TRBD1|TRBJ1-5|-|15
CASSTYGTVNQPQHF
TGTGCCAGTAGTACCTATGGGACAGTTAATCAGCCCCAGCATTTT
>TRBV30|-|TRBJ1-3|-|15
CAWGASLNSGNTIYF
TGTGCCTGGGGGGCCTCTCTGAATTCTGGAAACACCATATATTTT
>TRBV10-3|TRBD1|TRBJ1-2|once|14
CAISPGQGLSGYTF
TGTGCCATCAGCCCAGGACAGGGATTGAGTGGCTACACCTTC
>TRBV18|-|TRBJ2-6|-|18
CASSPEGQFKAGANVLTF
TGTGCCAGCTCACCGGAGGGACAGTTCAAGGCCGGGGCCAACGTCCTGACTTTC
>TRBV5-8|-|TRBJ1-4|once|16
CASSLWAGSTNEKLFF
TGTGCCAGCAGCTTGTGGGCGGGTTCGACTAATGAAAAACTGTTTTTT
>TRBV5-4|-|TRBJ1-1|once|15
CASSLDPDRTAEAFF
TGTGCCAGCAGCTTGGACCCTGACAGGACCGCTGAAGCTTTCTTT